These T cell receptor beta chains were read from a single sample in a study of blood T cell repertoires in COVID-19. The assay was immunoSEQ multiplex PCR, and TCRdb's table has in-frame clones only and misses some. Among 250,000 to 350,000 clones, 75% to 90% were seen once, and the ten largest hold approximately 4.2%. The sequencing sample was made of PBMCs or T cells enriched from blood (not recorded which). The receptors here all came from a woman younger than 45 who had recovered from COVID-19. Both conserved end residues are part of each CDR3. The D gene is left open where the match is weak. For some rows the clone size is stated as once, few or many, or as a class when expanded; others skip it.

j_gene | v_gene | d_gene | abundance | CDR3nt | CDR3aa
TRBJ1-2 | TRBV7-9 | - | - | TGTGCCAGCGACCTGTTCGAGTCGGAGGGCTACACCTTC | CASDLFESEGYTF
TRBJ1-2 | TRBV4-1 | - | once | TGCGCCAGCAGCCAAGATCAAGTTGCGGGCTATGGCTACACCTTC | CASSQDQVAGYGYTF
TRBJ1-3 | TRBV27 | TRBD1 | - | TGTGCCAGCAGTCCCGGGACAGGGAAGAATTCTGGAAACACCATATATTTT | CASSPGTGKNSGNTIYF
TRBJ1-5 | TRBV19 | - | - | TGTGCCAGTAGTCGGGTCGTGGCAAGCAATCAGCCCCAGCATTTT | CASSRVVASNQPQHF
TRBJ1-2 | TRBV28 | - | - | TGTGCCAGCAGTCCAAGGACAGAGGTCCTTAACTATGGCTACACCTTC | CASSPRTEVLNYGYTF
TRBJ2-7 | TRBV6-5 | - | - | TGTGCCAGCAGTTACAGTCTTCGGGACAACTCCTACGAGCAGTACTTC | CASSYSLRDNSYEQYF
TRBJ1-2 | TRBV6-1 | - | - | TGTGCCAGCAGTGAAAAGGACAGCTATGGCTACACCTTC | CASSEKDSYGYTF
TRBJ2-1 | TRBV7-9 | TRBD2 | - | TGTGCCAGCAGCCGCACTGACACCGGGGGGAAGAATGAGCAGTTCTTC | CASSRTDTGGKNEQFF
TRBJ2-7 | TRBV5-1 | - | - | TGCGCCAGCTCAGGGTCCTACGAGCAGTACTTC | CASSGSYEQYF
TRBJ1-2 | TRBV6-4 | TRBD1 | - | TGTGCCAGCAGTGACGAGGGACAGGGTACCTATGGCTACACCTTC | CASSDEGQGTYGYTF
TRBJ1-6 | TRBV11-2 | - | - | TGTGCCAGCGCTCACCTCCGGGACAAACGTAATTCACCCCTCCACTTT | CASAHLRDKRNSPLHF
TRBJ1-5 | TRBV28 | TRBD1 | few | TGTGCCAGCAGATCTCAGGGGGTCCGTCAGCCCCAGCATTTT | CASRSQGVRQPQHF
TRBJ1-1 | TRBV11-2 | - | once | TGTGCCAGCAGCCCCACCCCGACGGGGGGGACTGAAGCTTTCTTT | CASSPTPTGGTEAFF
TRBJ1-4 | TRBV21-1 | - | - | TGTGCCAGCAGCAGAACCGGGACAGGGTGGTGCAAACTGTTTTTT | CASSRTGTGWCKLFF
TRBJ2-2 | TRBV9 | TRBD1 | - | TGTGCCAGCAGCGTATCCGGGAGACAGGGGGCGTCGGTCACCGGGGAGCTGTTTTTT | CASSVSGRQGASVTGELFF
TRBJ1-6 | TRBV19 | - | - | TGTGCCAGTACCACAGGGTTGGGAATGTCACCCCTCCACTTT | CASTTGLGMSPLHF
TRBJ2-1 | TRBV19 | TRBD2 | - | TGTGCCAGTAGTTGGGGGACTAGCGAAAAGTACAATGAGCAGTTCTTC | CASSWGTSEKYNEQFF
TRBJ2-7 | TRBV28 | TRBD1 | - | TGTGCCAGCAGTTTGACAGGGGGCTACTACGAGCAGTACTTC | CASSLTGGYYEQYF